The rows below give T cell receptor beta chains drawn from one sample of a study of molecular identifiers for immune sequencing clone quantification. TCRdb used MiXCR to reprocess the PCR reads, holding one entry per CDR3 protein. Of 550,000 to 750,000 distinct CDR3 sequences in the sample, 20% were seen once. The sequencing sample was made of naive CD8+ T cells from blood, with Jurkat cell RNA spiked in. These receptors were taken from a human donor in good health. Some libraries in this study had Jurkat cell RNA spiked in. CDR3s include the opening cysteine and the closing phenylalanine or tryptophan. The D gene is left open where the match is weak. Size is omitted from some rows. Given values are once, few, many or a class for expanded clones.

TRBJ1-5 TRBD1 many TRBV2 TGTGCCAGCAGTGAAAGGGCCAGGGGGGTGAATCAGCCCCAGCATTTT CASSERARGVNQPQHF
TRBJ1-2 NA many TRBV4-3 TGCGCCAGCAGCCAAGGAGTCCGACAGAGCACCTATGGCTACACCTTC CASSQGVRQSTYGYTF
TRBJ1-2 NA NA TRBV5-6 TGTGCCAGCAGCTCGGACGGATTTCCCTGGTATGGCCACACCTTC CASSSDGFPWYGHTF
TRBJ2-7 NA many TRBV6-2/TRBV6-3 TGTGCCACCGGGAGCTCCTACGAGCAGTACTTC CATGSSYEQYF
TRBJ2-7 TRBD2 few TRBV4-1 TGCGCCAGCAGCCAAGATGTTAGGCGGGAGCTTTACGAGCAGTACTTC CASSQDVRRELYEQYF
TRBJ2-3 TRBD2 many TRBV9 TGTGCCAGCAGCGTAGACCTAGCGGGTATCACAGATACGCAGTATTTT CASSVDLAGITDTQYF
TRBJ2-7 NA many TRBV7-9 TGTGCCAGCAGCTTAGGGCGGGGAGTTCAGTACTTC CASSLGRGVQYF
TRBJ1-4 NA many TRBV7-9 TGTGCCAGCAGCCAACCAGCAGGCGCCGATGAAAAACTGTTTTTT CASSQPAGADEKLFF
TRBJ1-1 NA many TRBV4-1 TGCGCCAGCAGCCATATATTGCAAAACACTGAAGCTTTCTTT CASSHILQNTEAFF
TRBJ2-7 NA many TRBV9 TGTGCCAGCAGCCCAGGCCCTGCCTCCTACGAGCAGTACTTC CASSPGPASYEQYF
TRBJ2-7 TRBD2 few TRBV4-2 TGTGCCAGCAGCCAGGGGCGAGCGGGAGGCTACGAGCAGTACTTC CASSQGRAGGYEQYF
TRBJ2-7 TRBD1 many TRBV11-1 TGTGCCAGCAGCAGGCGGACAGGGGGTTCGTACGAGCAGTACTTC CASSRRTGGSYEQYF
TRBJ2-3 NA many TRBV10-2 TGCGCCAGCAGTGACCCCGGGACACTCAACCCAGATACGCAGTATTTT CASSDPGTLNPDTQYF
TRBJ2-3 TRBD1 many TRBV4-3 TGCGCCAGCAGCCACCTGGTCGGACAGGGCACAGATACGCAGTATTTT CASSHLVGQGTDTQYF
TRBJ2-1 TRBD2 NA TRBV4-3 TGCGCCAGCAGCCAAGAGGCTAGCGGGGCCTCCTACAATGAGCAGTTCTTC CASSQEASGASYNEQFF
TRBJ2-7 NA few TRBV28 TGTGCCAGCAGTTATACAGATTCCTACGAGCAGTACTTC CASSYTDSYEQYF
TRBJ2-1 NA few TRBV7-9 TGTGCCAGCCTGGGGGTAGCAAATGAGCAGTTCTTC CASLGVANEQFF
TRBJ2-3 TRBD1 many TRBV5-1 TGCGCCAGCAGCGTCGGACAGGGTTACACAGATACGCAGTATTTT CASSVGQGYTDTQYF
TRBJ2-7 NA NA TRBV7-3 TGTGCCAGCAGCTTAGGTCCCAGGGGCTCCTACGAGCAGTACTTC CASSLGPRGSYEQYF
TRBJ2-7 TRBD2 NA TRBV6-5 TGTGCCAGCAGCCCCCTCCGGGGGGGGCCGGACGAGCAGTACTTC CASSPLRGGPDEQYF
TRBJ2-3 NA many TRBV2 TGTGCCAGCAGTGAAGCGCTTGACGGGAGCACAGATACGCAGTATTTT CASSEALDGSTDTQYF
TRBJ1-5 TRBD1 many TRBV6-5 TGTGCCAGCAGCCCCGGGACAGTACAAAGGGGGGGTCAGCCCCAGCATTTT CASSPGTVQRGGQPQHF
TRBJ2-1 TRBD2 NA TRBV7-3 TGTGCCAGCAGCTTAGCCAGCGCGGGGGGGAATGAGCAGTTCTTC CASSLASAGGNEQFF
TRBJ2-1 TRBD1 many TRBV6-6 TGTGCCAGCAGTTACTCGGGCCAGGGGGCCTACAATGAGCAGTTCTTC CASSYSGQGAYNEQFF
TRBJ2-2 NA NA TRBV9 TGTGCCAGCAGCGTAGCTGGGGCAGTTTCTAGCTCACGAGGGGCGACCGGGGAGCTGTTTTTT CASSVAGAVSSSRGATGELFF
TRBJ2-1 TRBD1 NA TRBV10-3 TGTGCCATCAGTGCCCGGACAGGAGCGGCCAATGAGCAGTTCTTC CAISARTGAANEQFF
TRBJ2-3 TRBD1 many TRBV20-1 TGCAGTGCTAGAGAAACAGGGGGGTCCACAGATACGCAGTATTTT CSARETGGSTDTQYF
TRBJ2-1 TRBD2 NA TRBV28 TGTGCCAGCACACCCATCCTAGCGGGACAGATCGATGAGCAGTTCTTC CASTPILAGQIDEQFF
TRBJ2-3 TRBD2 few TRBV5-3 TGTGCCAGCAGCGCGGGACTATACACAGATACGCAGTATTTT CASSAGLYTDTQYF
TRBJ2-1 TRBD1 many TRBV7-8 TGTGCCAGCAGCCACGTCGACAGGGGGCTCGACAATGAGCAGTTCTTC CASSHVDRGLDNEQFF
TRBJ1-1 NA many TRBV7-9 TGTGCCAGCAGCGCCCGTTCCACTGAAGCTTTCTTT CASSARSTEAFF
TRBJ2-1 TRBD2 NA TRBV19 TGTGCCAGTAGTATCGGGGCGGGAGCGGGAGCCTACAATGAGCAGTCCTTC CASSIGAGAGAYNEQSF
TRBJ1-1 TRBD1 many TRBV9 TGTGCCAGCAGCGTTTCCGGGACAGGGCCAGCTGAAGCTTTCTTT CASSVSGTGPAEAFF
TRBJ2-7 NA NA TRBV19 TGTGCCAGTAGTTGGACTGTAGGGGACTTCTCCTACGAGCGGTACTTC CASSWTVGDFSYERYF
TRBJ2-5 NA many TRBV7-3 TGTGCCAGCAGCCTGGGACTCCTGGGCGGTGGAGAGACCCAGTACTTC CASSLGLLGGGETQYF
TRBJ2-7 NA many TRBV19 TGTGCCAGTAGCCGGGACTCACCTCCGCCCTACGAGCAGTACTTC CASSRDSPPPYEQYF
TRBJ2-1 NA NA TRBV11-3 TGTGCCAGCAGCTCAAGCGACCGGACGGAGTACAATGAGCAGTTCTTC CASSSSDRTEYNEQFF
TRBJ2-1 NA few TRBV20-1 TGCAGTGCTAGAGAGAAGGGAGAAAGTTACAATGAGCAGTTCTTC CSAREKGESYNEQFF
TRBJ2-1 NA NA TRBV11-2 TGTGCCAGCAGCCCAGGAAGAGCGGGTTATAACTACAATGAGCAGTTCTTC CASSPGRAGYNYNEQFF
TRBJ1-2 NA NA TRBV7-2 TGTGCCAGCAGCCAGTCGGGGTCAGGGCTGTGGAATGGCTACACCTTC CASSQSGSGLWNGYTF
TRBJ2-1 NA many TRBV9 TGTGCCAGCAGCGTACGAGGGAACTCCTACAATGAGCAGTTCTTC CASSVRGNSYNEQFF
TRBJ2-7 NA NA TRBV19 TGTGCCAGTAGTATAGTTGGAGGGGTCGGTTACGAGCAGTACTTC CASSIVGGVGYEQYF
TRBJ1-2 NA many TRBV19 TGTGCCAGTAGTCCCCAGGGTGTAGGTAACTATGGCTACACCTTC CASSPQGVGNYGYTF
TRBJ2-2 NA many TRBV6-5 TGTGCCAGCAGAACAGCGGACACCGGGGAGCTGTTTTTT CASRTADTGELFF
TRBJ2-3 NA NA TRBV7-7 TGTGCCAGCAGCTTGGTTTTCCCAAGATCACCCCGATCTACGCAGTATTTT CASSLVFPRSPRSTQYF
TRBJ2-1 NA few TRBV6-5 TGTGCCAGCAGTTGGACCACAGGGCCAGATTTGTTCTTC CASSWTTGPDLFF
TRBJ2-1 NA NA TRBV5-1 TGCGCCAGCAGCCACTCAGGGTCCTTGAGCTCCTACAATGAGCAGTTCTTC CASSHSGSLSSYNEQFF
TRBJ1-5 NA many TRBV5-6 TGTGCCAGCAGCTTATCTAGTAGCAATCAGCCCCAGCATTTT CASSLSSSNQPQHF
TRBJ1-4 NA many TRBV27 TGTGCCAGCAGTACATGGGGAGGAGGGAGCGAAAAACTGTTTTTT CASSTWGGGSEKLFF
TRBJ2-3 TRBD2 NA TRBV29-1 TGCGGCGTTTATCCCGGGACTAGCGGGAGGGTTACAGACACGCAGTATTTT CGVYPGTSGRVTDTQYF
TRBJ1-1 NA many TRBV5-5 TGTGCCAGCAGCTTCTCCGGACACGAAGCTTTCTTT CASSFSGHEAFF
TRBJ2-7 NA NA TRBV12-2 TGTGCAAGTCGCTTAGGAGGAAAGGGGCTAGCGGGAAGCCCCAACGAGCAGTACTTC CASRLGGKGLAGSPNEQYF
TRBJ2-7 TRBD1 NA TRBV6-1 TGTGCCAGCAGTGATGAACTGGGGACAGCCTACGAGCAGTACTTC CASSDELGTAYEQYF
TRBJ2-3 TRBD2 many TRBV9 TGTGCCAGCAGCGTAGCACTAGCGGGGGGGCCCAGCACAGATACGCAGTATTTT CASSVALAGGPSTDTQYF
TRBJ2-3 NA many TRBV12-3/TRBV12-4 TGTGCCCTACTAGCTCACACAGATACGCAGTATTTT CALLAHTDTQYF
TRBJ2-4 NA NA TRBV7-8 TGTGTCAGCAGCTTAGGTCTCAAAAACCAAGCCAAAAACATTCAGTACTTC CVSSLGLKNQAKNIQYF
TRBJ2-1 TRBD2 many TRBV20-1 TGCAGTGCTAGAAGCGGGGAGGCTAGCGGGAGCAGAAACAATGAGCAGTTCTTC CSARSGEASGSRNNEQFF
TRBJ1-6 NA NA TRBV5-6 TGTGCCAGCAGCTTGTTGGAGAGCTCCTATAATTCACCCCTCCACTTT CASSLLESSYNSPLHF
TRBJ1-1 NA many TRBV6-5 TGTGCCAGCAGCTCCGAGTACGGGGATGAAGCTTTCTTT CASSSEYGDEAFF